Sequencing of this T cell receptor (beta chain) was carried out in a study of PD-L1 blockade in urothelial cancer (dated by TCRdb to about 2017). About the investigation overall: All patients started therapy around 2014 and received atezolizumab 1,200 mg intravenously every 3 weeks. Durable clinical benefit was achieved by nine patients but not by the remaining 20. An ECOG performance status of 0 or 1 was recorded for the patients, and 0 to 3 prior chemotherapy regimens had been received by the patients. About 90% of the roughly 30 patients were males with bladder-origin urothelial cancer, and about 60% of the 29 reported a prior smoking history. Whole exome sequencing and RNA sequencing of pretreatment tumors were performed alongside TCR sequencing in the same patients. Blood samples were analyzed at 3 weeks after treatment start (second dose) and at 6 weeks after treatment start. Blood samples gave a median of about 130,000 T cells and 77,000 or so unique TCRs, with a median clonality of 0.080. Twenty-nine patients had pretreatment blood TCR-seq, some 24 had at least one posttreatment blood collection, and some 24 had tumor TCR-seq. The study was an exploratory multi-omic analysis of somatic, immune and clinical correlates of response to PD-L1 blockade with atezolizumab in urothelial cancer. Durable clinical benefit was defined as a progression-free survival longer than 6 months, and TCR features were additionally tested against progression-free survival and overall survival. Pretreatment tumor samples, along with matched peripheral blood serially collected before and after atezolizumab treatment, were subjected to TCR sequencing. The paper as a whole reports these results and caveats: Improved progression-free and overall survival was found to be associated with pretreatment peripheral blood TCR clonality below the median. Because of the small sample size (n of about 30) and the many exploratory analyses performed, the results are intended to be regarded as hypothesis-generating. Greater expansion of tumor-associated TCR clones in peripheral blood 3 weeks after the start of treatment was observed in patients with durable benefit (n ≈ 22, p = 0.022).

Of note for this clone: Its antigen specificity is not known. No clone much larger than this one lies a single base away; base qualities are absent.

The sample's time point label is to be understood as: peripheral blood 6 weeks after treatment start. The cohort comprised nearly 30 patients with locally advanced or metastatic urothelial carcinoma treated at Memorial Sloan Kettering on a trial protocol. Peripheral blood mononuclear cells were collected pretreatment and during treatment, at between 1 and 8 total time points per patient. The Qiagen DNeasy Blood extraction kit was used to purify genomic DNA from total PBMCs and from tumor samples. PBMCs were collected pretreatment and during treatment, and were isolated and stored as previously described. To estimate absolute template abundance from read counts, synthetic TCR analog templates were spiked into each PCR. The immunoSEQ assay used bias-controlled V and J gene primers to amplify TCRbeta CDR3 regions from genomic DNA. Sequencing of rearranged TCRbeta segments was done at approximately 20X coverage. Turning to the authors' computational methods: Sequencing errors were corrected by clustering and CDR3s were annotated against IMGT to assign V, D and J genes. Only productive TCRbeta rearrangements were used in downstream analyses, excluding out-of-frame or stop-codon sequences. Clonality was calculated as one minus the Shannon entropy normalized by the log of the number of unique productive sequences. Clones differing between time points or between blood and tumor were identified using Fisher's exact test with Benjamini-Hochberg correction, with an adjusted p below 0.01 applied as the threshold. TCRdb provides this immuneACCESS table in a form limited to in-frame rearrangements. Some clones are lacking; in checked studies, under half of them reflect an unresolved V gene, and why the rest are absent is not known. V and J calls and clone size are given by that table; D and trimming were obtained from the DNA. In all, the sample holds some 40,000 clones, and 91% of those were seen once. The ten largest clones take up about 6.8% of the sample.

The CDR3 contains 15 residues, cysteine and phenylalanine counted. Only the CDR3 portion is preserved as DNA: 45 bases, with reading frame beginning at the first base. Between the V and J ends, shortened by 2 bases and 5 bases respectively, the junction contains 17 bases. Via the germline V gene, CDR1 is SGDLS and CDR2 YYNGEE. The rearranged segments are TRBV9 and TRBJ2-7, and the D gene may be TRBD1, 5 bases matching. The sample here was PBMCs, taken around atezolizumab (anti-PD-L1) treatment. The TCR was taken from a man between 65 and 85 years old with urothelial cancer. The sequenced DNA is TGTGCCAGCAGCGTCCACTCAGGGTCGGAGAACGAGCAGTACTTC. It is translated as CASSVHSGSENEQYF.